The 27 T cell receptor beta chains below were found in one sample sequenced in a study of blood T cells in healthy people across ages. The use of a sample-barcoded 5' primer and a J-beta primer mix characterized a second PCR of roughly 6 to 11 cycles. MiXCR, applied by TCRdb to the 5' RACE reads, yields one record per CDR3 protein. Of hundreds of thousands of distinct CDR3 sequences listed, approximately 24% are singletons. This sample also belongs to another study, concerning T cells of mothers and their children.

The sequencing sample was made of blood. The receptors here all came from a boy younger than 18 in good health.

The chain couples TRBV2 to TRBJ2-5; no clear D. The J call may be faulty, since TRBJ2-1 better matches the DNA end. The CDR3 contains 16 residues. In germline, CDR1 is SNHLY, CDR2 FYNNEI. The CDR3 DNA is TGTGCCAGCAGCGTTAATGGAGTAGGATATAGTAGTGAGCAGTTCTTC. Encoded protein: CASSVNGVGYSSEQFF.

The rearrangement joins TRBV3-1 to TRBJ2-5, with a tentative D call TRBD1 (5 bases). Germline V CDR1 and CDR2: LGHDT, YNNKEL (reference sequence). Trimming pared 2 bases from V and 4 bases from J, leaving 14 bases between. This CDR3 is built from 15 residues. CDR3 nucleotide sequence: TGTGCCAGCAGCCAACCCCTCAGGGTCGGAGAGACCCAGTACTTC. Amino acids: CASSQPLRVGETQYF.

This clonotype showed up just a few times. DNA of the CDR3: TGTGCCAGCAGCCAAGATCGGCCAGGGCAAAGCTACGAGCAGTACTTC. Its translation: CASSQDRPGQSYEQYF. V is TRBV4-2 and J is TRBJ2-7; tentatively, D is TRBD1 (5 bases). The length of the CDR3 is 16 residues. From germline, CDR1 is LGHNA and CDR2 YNFKEQ. V was clipped by 0 bases and J by 3 bases, with 15 bases between them.

The chain has TRBV4-1 and TRBJ2-5; no definite D call. Germline-derived CDR1 and CDR2 are MGHRA and YSYEKL. The CDR3 consists of 15 residues. The V end was cut by 0 bases, the J end by 0 bases, with 8 bases between. For the CDR3, the DNA is TGCGCCAGCAGCCAAGATAAAATCTACCAAGAGACCCAGTACTTC. Its protein is CASSQDKIYQETQYF.

This chain joins TRBV24-1 and TRBJ2-3; 7 nucleotides agree with TRBD1. J gave up 0 bases and V 10 bases, and 6 bases lay outside the gene matches. This CDR3 is 14 amino acids long. Germline V gene lookup returns CDR1 KGHDR and CDR2 SFDVKD. The CDR3 nucleotides read TGTGCCACGTCCGGGACAGTAAGCACAGATACGCAGTATTTT. As protein: CATSGTVSTDTQYF.

A few counts support this clonotype. V gene TRBV3-1 combines with J gene TRBJ2-2; D remains ambiguous. The CDR3 sequence is 13 residues long. Trimming pared 3 bases from V and 8 bases from J, leaving 10 bases between. Germline loops: CDR1 LGHDT, CDR2 YNNKEL (reference sequence). This CDR3 is CASSQAAPGELFF. The CDR3, as DNA: TGTGCCAGCAGCCAGGCAGCGCCTGGGGAGCTGTTTTTT.

The V call is TRBV29-1, the J call TRBJ2-3, with D possibly TRBD1 on 6 matching bases. The CDR3 runs 15 residues. Trimming pared 8 bases from V and 2 bases from J, leaving 20 bases between. Germline loops: CDR1 SQVTM, CDR2 ANQGSEA. The CDR3 DNA is TGCAGCCTTTCCTCAGGGGACCGATACACAGATACGCAGTATTTT. Protein: CSLSSGDRYTDTQYF.

This clonotype was seen more than once but under ten times. The chain employs TRBV6-5 and TRBJ2-7; possibly TRBD1 for D (6 bases). The CDR3 consists of 15 residues. CDR1 and CDR2 (germline): MNHEY, SVGAGI. V lost 4 bases and J 7 bases, leaving 20 bases between the germline ends. The CDR3 nucleotides are TGTGCCAGCAGTTTTTCTGGGACCCCGAGGGGGGAGCAGTACTTC. Encoded protein: CASSFSGTPRGEQYF.

This clonotype was picked up a small number of times. This chain uses TRBV15 with TRBJ1-3, with 10 bases matching TRBD1. CDR1 LNHNV and CDR2 YYDKDF come from the germline V gene (reference sequence). CDR3 size: 19 residues. Trimming cost V 0 bases and J 0 bases; bases outside gene matches: 8. The CDR3 bases are TGTGCCACCAGCAGAGAACGGGACAGGGGCCCTATCTCTGGAAACACCATATATTTT. This sequence encodes CATSRERDRGPISGNTIYF.

The DNA of the CDR3 is TGTGCCAGCAGTCCAAACAGGGGGCCGGGTTCACCCCTCCACTTT. This encodes CASSPNRGPGSPLHF. This rearrangement joins TRBV27 to TRBJ1-6; 9 bases agree with TRBD1. CDR1 is MNHEY, CDR2 SMNVEV, per germline (reference sequence). The CDR3 has 15 amino acids. Trimming cost V 5 bases and J 9 bases; bases outside gene matches: 8.

Ten or more counts support this clonotype. V and J are TRBV12-3 or TRBV12-4 and TRBJ2-5; either TRBD1 or TRBD2 may supply D (5 bases each). The end of the DNA fits TRBJ2-7 better, so the J call may be wrong. The CDR3 totals 14 residues. CDR3 nucleotides: TGTGCCAGCAGTTCACCCCAGGGAGACTACGAGCAGTACTTC. Translation gives CASSSPQGDYEQYF.

This clonotype was counted only a few times. The rearrangement uses TRBV5-8 and TRBJ1-6; weak D call: TRBD1 (6 bases). Germline CDR1 reads SGHTS; CDR2 reads YDEGEE. Between the trimmed V and J ends, which lost 4 bases and 8 bases, there was a span of 13 bases. This CDR3 spans 14 amino acids. Here the CDR3 reads CASSTGQLYSPLHF. The CDR3 bases are TGTGCCAGCAGCACCGGACAGCTTTATTCACCCCTCCACTTT.

The chain has TRBV12-3 or TRBV12-4 and TRBJ1-1, with no clear D. V lost 4 bases and J 10 bases, leaving 13 bases between the germline ends. The CDR3 totals 12 residues. This CDR3 reads CASSSRTPGAFF. In DNA, the CDR3 is TGTGCCAGCAGTTCCAGGACCCCCGGAGCTTTCTTT.

This clonotype was seen a handful of times. The rearrangement uses TRBV20-1 and TRBJ1-1; D is perhaps TRBD1 (5 bases). Trimming removed 3 bases at V and 6 bases at J, with 11 bases between. The CDR3 is 12 residues long. CDR1 and CDR2 from the germline V gene are DFQATT and SNEGSKA (reference sequence). This chain's CDR3 is CSASEGWAEAFF. The CDR3 coding sequence is TGCAGTGCTAGTGAGGGGTGGGCTGAAGCTTTCTTT.

This clonotype has only a few counts. The gene calls are TRBV20-1 and TRBJ2-4; D is ambiguous. V lost 0 bases, J lost 1 base, and 7 bases lay in between. Germline loops: CDR1 DFQATT, CDR2 SNEGSKA (reference sequence). The CDR3 consists of 14 residues. The CDR3 here is CSARDDMAKNIQYF. The CDR3 nucleotides read TGCAGTGCTAGAGATGACATGGCCAAAAACATTCAGTACTTC.

There are many counts of this clonotype. The chain recombines TRBV10-3 with TRBJ2-5; 9 nucleotides match TRBD1. The trim removed 3 bases at V and 2 bases at J, leaving 4 bases unmatched. There are 15 residues in the CDR3. Germline lookup yields CDR1 ENHRY and CDR2 SYGVKD. CDR3 protein: CAISDLDRGQETQYF. CDR3 sequence (DNA): TGTGCCATCAGTGACTTGGACAGGGGTCAAGAGACCCAGTACTTC.

The rearrangement uses TRBV2 and TRBJ1-2; D gene uncertain. V was trimmed by 3 bases and J by 4 bases, leaving 9 bases between them. The CDR3 has 13 residues. The germline V gene encodes CDR1 SNHLY and CDR2 FYNNEI. Written as DNA, the CDR3 is TGTGCCAGCAGTGATGGGAGCGGCTATGGCTACACCTTC. Translating it yields CASSDGSGYGYTF.

The chain links TRBV5-1 to TRBJ2-1; D is unclear. The better agreement between TRBJ2-7 and the DNA end casts doubt on the J call. This CDR3 is built from 14 residues. Germline CDR1 reads SGHRS; CDR2 reads YFSETQ. As DNA, the CDR3 is TGCGCCAGCAGCTTGGTTCCGAACTCCTACGAGCAGTACTTC. The encoded protein is CASSLVPNSYEQYF.

This clonotype was seen a handful of times. The chain links TRBV6-5 to TRBJ2-2, with D perhaps TRBD1 or TRBD2 (5 bases each). Deletions cut 6 bases from V and 0 bases from J, with 11 bases between. CDR1 is MNHEY, CDR2 SVGAGI, per germline. The CDR3 has 15 amino acids. The CDR3 protein is CASRAGTANTGELFF. The CDR3 DNA reads as TGTGCCAGCAGAGCCGGGACGGCGAACACCGGGGAGCTGTTTTTT.

This clonotype was seen only a few times. The rearrangement links TRBV28 to TRBJ2-7; no definite D call. V lost 7 bases and J 3 bases, leaving 16 bases between the germline ends. From germline, CDR1 is MDHEN and CDR2 SYDVKM. This CDR3 is 14 amino acids long. CDR3 region: CASTESRRIYEQYF. CDR3 coding DNA: TGTGCCAGCACCGAATCGCGGCGGATCTACGAGCAGTACTTC. The whole variable domain, remainder taken from reference TRBV28 and TRBJ2-7, is DVKVTQSSRYLVKRTGEKVFLECVQDMDHENMFWYRQDPGLGLRLIYFSYDVKMKEKGDIPEGYSVSREKKERFSLILESASTNQTSMYLCASTESRRIYEQYFGPGTRLTVT.

The chain combines TRBV28 with TRBJ1-5; perhaps TRBD1 as D (5 bases). Germline V gene lookup returns CDR1 MDHEN and CDR2 SYDVKM. The V end lost 9 bases, the J end lost 7 bases, and 16 bases lay between the germline ends. This CDR3 spans 13 amino acids. CDR3 amino acids: CASESGESQPQHF. CDR3 DNA sequence: TGTGCCAGTGAGTCGGGGGAAAGCCAGCCCCAGCATTTT.

The V call is TRBV24-1, the J call TRBJ2-5; D ambiguous. Matching the DNA end better, TRBJ2-1 makes the J call doubtful. The CDR3 spans 11 residues. Germline V gene lookup returns CDR1 KGHDR and CDR2 SFDVKD. The DNA for the CDR3 is TGTGCCACCAGTTGGGGTAATGAGCAGTTCTTC. Translation: CATSWGNEQFF.

The J gene is TRBJ2-7, the V gene TRBV20-1, with D possibly TRBD1 on 5 matching bases. The V end was cut by 4 bases, the J end by 0 bases, with 13 bases between. Germline V CDR1 and CDR2: DFQATT, SNEGSKA (reference sequence). This CDR3 comprises 14 residues. The CDR3 spells CSANGQGSSYEQYF. The CDR3 DNA follows: TGCAGTGCTAATGGCCAGGGATCCTCCTACGAGCAGTACTTC.

The chain combines TRBV7-9 with TRBJ1-3, with no clear D. Germline V CDR1 and CDR2: SEHNR, FQNEAQ (reference sequence). This CDR3 has 14 residues. The ends were cut back, 0 bases at V and 2 bases at J, with 5 bases in the middle. The DNA of the CDR3 is TGTGCCAGCAGCTTAGCCCAGACTGGAAACACCATATATTTT. Protein: CASSLAQTGNTIYF. The whole variable domain, remainder taken from reference TRBV7-9 and TRBJ1-3, is DTGVSQNPRHKITKRGQNVTFRCDPISEHNRLYWYRQTLGQGPEFLTYFQNEAQLEKSRLLSDRFSAERPKGSFSTLEIQRTEQGDSAMYLCASSLAQTGNTIYFGEGSWLTVV.

In this sample, this clonotype turned up a few times. V is TRBV9 and J is TRBJ1-5; 9 nucleotides line up with TRBD1. Germline V gene lookup returns CDR1 SGDLS and CDR2 YYNGEE. The CDR3 has 17 residues. The junction had 12 bases not matched to a gene; V was cut back by 5 bases and J by 3 bases. Here the CDR3 DNA reads TGTGCCAGCAGAAAACAGGGGGCGACCCATCTCAATCAGCCCCAGCATTTT. The encoded protein is CASRKQGATHLNQPQHF.

This clonotype has a count of ten or more. The genes are TRBV5-1 and TRBJ2-3; tentative D call: TRBD1 (5 bases). The V end was cut by 4 bases, the J end by 6 bases, with 12 bases between. The CDR3 has 13 amino acids. Germline V gene data show CDR1 as SGHRS and CDR2 as YFSETQ. Here the CDR3 reads CASSIQGSDTQYF. CDR3 DNA: TGCGCCAGCAGCATCCAGGGTTCGGATACGCAGTATTTT.

Only a few counts were recorded for this clonotype. The chain uses TRBV7-8 and TRBJ1-2; 8 bases line up with TRBD1. CDR1 and CDR2 from the germline V gene are SGHVS and FQNEAQ. This CDR3 is built from 16 residues. J was trimmed by 4 bases and V by 7 bases; bases with no gene match: 14. The CDR3 region has the DNA TGTGCCAGCAAGCGGGACAGGTCCCTTCCCCTCTATGGCTACACCTTC. Its protein product is CASKRDRSLPLYGYTF.